The 25 T cell receptor beta chains below all came from one sample that was sequenced in a study of neurological immune-mediated disorders. TCRdb reprocessed the 5' RACE reads via MiXCR and lists one record per CDR3 protein. The table records tens of thousands of distinct CDR3 sequences, roughly 9.5% of them present only once. The sample consisted of PBMCs. Receptors originate from a man in his fifties or sixties in good health.

This clonotype has a count of ten or more. V and J are TRBV14 and TRBJ1-6; weak D call: TRBD1 (5 bases). In germline, CDR1 is SGHDN, CDR2 FVKESK. The CDR3 is made up of 15 amino acids. V was trimmed by 0 bases and J by 10 bases, leaving 13 bases between them. The CDR3 spells CASSQEWGRGSPLHF. CDR3 bases: TGTGCCAGCAGCCAAGAGTGGGGGAGGGGATCACCCCTCCACTTT. The full variable domain, rest sourced from reference TRBV14 and TRBJ1-6, is EAGVTQFPSHSVIEKGQTVTLRCDPISGHDNLYWYRRVMGKEIKFLLHFVKESKQDESGMPNNRFLAERTGGTYSTLKVQPAELEDSGVYFCASSQEWGRGSPLHFGNGTRLTVT.

The chain links TRBV10-1 to TRBJ2-7; D unresolved. Germline assignment: CDR1 WNHNN and CDR2 SYGVQD (reference sequence). Trimming stripped 4 bases from V and 3 bases from J, with 10 bases between. This CDR3 comprises 13 residues. In DNA form, the CDR3 reads TGCGCCAGCAGTGGCCCTGAAGTCTACGAGCAGTACTTC. Protein product: CASSGPEVYEQYF.

This clonotype occurred many times. V usage is TRBV7-9 and J usage is TRBJ2-7, with 9 positions matching TRBD2. After removal of 2 bases from V and 4 bases from J, the junction contained 3 bases not matched to a gene. The CDR3 covers 14 residues. Germline assignment: CDR1 SEHNR and CDR2 FQNEAQ (reference sequence). CDR3 protein: CASSLLAGRYEQYF. The CDR3 DNA reads as TGTGCCAGCAGCTTACTAGCGGGAAGGTACGAGCAGTACTTC.

The chain carries TRBV12-3 or TRBV12-4 and TRBJ2-2; D possibly matches TRBD1 or TRBD2 (6 bases each). The CDR3 spans 15 residues. V shed 8 bases and J shed 5 bases, with 18 bases lying between them. CDR3 sequence reads: CASYPGGVWTGELFF. Here the CDR3 DNA reads TGTGCCAGCTACCCCGGGGGCGTATGGACCGGGGAGCTGTTTTTT.

There are many counts of this clonotype. The chain links TRBV6-5 to TRBJ1-1, with D hard to call. CDR3 size: 14 residues. The germline V gene has CDR1 MNHEY and CDR2 SVGAGI. Trimming removed 11 bases at V and 1 base at J, with 17 bases between. The CDR3 sequence is CASNRRQTNTEAFF. In DNA, the CDR3 is TGTGCCTCCAACCGGAGGCAGACGAACACTGAAGCTTTCTTT.

The chain links TRBV6-1 to TRBJ2-1; weak D call: TRBD2 (5 bases). CDR1 and CDR2 from the germline V gene are MNHNS and SASEGT. V was clipped by 8 bases and J by 0 bases, with 11 bases between them. CDR3 length: 14 amino acids. The chain's CDR3 is CASRTESSYNEQFF. CDR3 coding DNA: TGTGCCAGCCGGACTGAGAGCTCCTACAATGAGCAGTTCTTC.

This clonotype was counted at least ten times. The chain uses TRBV29-1 and TRBJ2-3, with TRBD1 matching 9 bases. The CDR3 runs 14 residues. After removal of 6 bases from V and 5 bases from J, the junction contained 9 bases not matched to a gene. Germline CDR1 and CDR2: SQVTM and ANQGSEA. The CDR3 spells CSVAGTGREDTQYF. The CDR3 DNA reads TGCAGCGTGGCCGGGACAGGGAGGGAAGATACGCAGTATTTT.

This clonotype has at least ten counts. This rearrangement joins TRBV7-2 to TRBJ2-4, with no clear D. Trimming shortened V by 6 bases and J by 0 bases, and 18 bases separated the two germline ends. The germline V gene has CDR1 SGHTA and CDR2 FQGNSA. The CDR3 is 17 amino acids. The CDR3 sequence: CASSLMHSEVAKNIQYF. Here the CDR3 DNA reads TGTGCCAGCAGTCTCATGCACAGTGAGGTAGCCAAAAACATTCAGTACTTC.

This clonotype came up many times. The rearrangement joins TRBV6-5 to TRBJ1-2; D possibly corresponds to TRBD1 (6 bases). The ends were cut back, 5 bases at V and 8 bases at J, with 24 bases in the middle. The CDR3 consists of 16 residues. Germline V lookup: CDR1 MNHEY, CDR2 SVGAGI. CDR3: CASSRDTQAGYGGYTF. The CDR3 DNA sequence: TGTGCCAGCAGTCGGGACACTCAGGCGGGATATGGCGGCTACACCTTC.

There are many counts of this clonotype. V is TRBV6-1 and J is TRBJ2-3; D possibly corresponds to TRBD2 (5 bases). Germline loops: CDR1 MNHNS, CDR2 SASEGT. The CDR3 is 14 amino acids. The ends were cut back, 7 bases at V and 2 bases at J, with 13 bases in the middle. The CDR3 protein is CASKLEEHTDTQYF. The CDR3 DNA reads TGTGCCAGCAAATTGGAGGAACACACAGATACGCAGTATTTT.

This clonotype was counted ten times or more. The chain has TRBV7-2 and TRBJ2-3; 8 bases fit TRBD2. J was trimmed by 4 bases and V by 1 base; bases with no gene match: 10. In germline, CDR1 is SGHTA, CDR2 FQGNSA. The CDR3 is 17 amino acids. CDR3 coding DNA: TGTGCCAGCAGCTTAGGTTGGGGGGAGCGGGGGCCAGATACGCAGTATTTT. Its translation is CASSLGWGERGPDTQYF.

The CDR3 bases are TGCGCCAGCAGCCAAACCTCAGGCAAGCAGTACTTC. Translating gives CASSQTSGKQYF. The rearrangement joins TRBV4-3 to TRBJ2-7; D is unclear. Germline CDR1 reads LGHNA; CDR2 reads YSLEER. V gave up 2 bases and J gave up 8 bases, with 10 bases separating them. The CDR3 has 12 residues.

This clonotype has a count of ten or more. This chain links TRBV12-3 or TRBV12-4 with TRBJ2-3; 8 nucleotides agree with TRBD2. This CDR3 has 16 amino acids. With 6 bases clipped from V and 6 bases from J, the junction kept 14 bases outside the gene matches. The CDR3 DNA sequence: TGTGCCAGCAGCGACACCCGGACTAGCCCGGTCGATACGCAGTATTTT. This sequence encodes CASSDTRTSPVDTQYF.

This clonotype occurred many times. The chain joins TRBV20-1 to TRBJ2-3; the match to TRBD2 covers 9 bases. The CDR3 extends over 15 amino acids. Losses at the gene ends were 4 bases for V and 2 bases for J; bases not matched to a gene: 7. Per the germline V gene, CDR1 is DFQATT and CDR2 is SNEGSKA (reference sequence). The CDR3 region has the DNA TGCAGTGCTAACCCCCCTAGCGGGACCACAGATACGCAGTATTTT. This codes for CSANPPSGTTDTQYF.

This clonotype was recorded at least ten times. The chain is built from TRBV7-2 and TRBJ2-2, with a tentative D call TRBD2 (6 bases). There are 15 residues in the CDR3. Trimming shortened V by 2 bases and J by 6 bases, and 13 bases separated the two germline ends. Germline V gene data show CDR1 as SGHTA and CDR2 as FQGNSA. CDR3 bases: TGTGCCAGCAGCTTAACTAGCCCCCCCGCCGGGGAGCTGTTTTTT. It codes for CASSLTSPPAGELFF.

This clonotype was found many times. The chain links TRBV6-1 to TRBJ2-5, with a tentative D call TRBD1 (6 bases). The ends were cut back, 0 bases at V and 6 bases at J, with 14 bases in the middle. Per the germline V gene, CDR1 is MNHNS and CDR2 is SASEGT. The CDR3 is made up of 15 amino acids. The CDR3 nucleotides are TGTGCCAGCAGTGAAGCGTTCAACAGGGAACAGACCCAGTACTTC. As protein: CASSEAFNREQTQYF.

There are many counts of this clonotype. As DNA, the CDR3 is TGCGCCAGCAGCCTGACCGGGACAGGGACAACAGATACGCAGTATTTT. Protein product: CASSLTGTGTTDTQYF. The J gene is TRBJ2-3, the V gene TRBV5-1; 9 nucleotides match TRBD1. With 4 bases clipped from V and 3 bases from J, the junction kept 9 bases outside the gene matches. Germline CDR1 SGHRS, CDR2 YFSETQ. This CDR3 is built from 16 residues.

In its sample, this clonotype was seen a few times. The chain joins TRBV28 to TRBJ2-5; 13 bases line up with TRBD2. This CDR3 has 15 amino acids. With V trimmed by 5 bases and J by 5 bases, 5 bases remained unmatched. Germline-derived CDR1 and CDR2 are MDHEN and SYDVKM. This chain's CDR3 is CASSGTSGTYETQYF. For the CDR3, the DNA is TGTGCCAGCAGTGGGACTAGCGGGACGTACGAGACCCAGTACTTC.

This clonotype appeared many times. V gene TRBV7-8 combines with J gene TRBJ2-1; D perhaps matches TRBD2 (6 bases). Germline values: CDR1 SGHVS, CDR2 FQNEAQ. The V end lost 0 bases, the J end lost 8 bases, and 14 bases lay between the germline ends. CDR3 length: 15 amino acids. CDR3 amino acids: CASSLAGGSAHEQFF. The CDR3 DNA reads as TGTGCCAGCAGCTTAGCGGGAGGTAGCGCCCATGAGCAGTTCTTC. Full variable domain (rest looked up from reference TRBV7-8 and TRBJ2-1): GAGVSQSPRYKVAKRGQDVALRCDPISGHVSLFWYQQALGQGPEFLTYFQNEAQLDKSGLPSDRFFAERPEGSVSTLKIQRTQQEDSAVYLCASSLAGGSAHEQFFGPGTRLTVL.

This clonotype has ten or more counts. The rearrangement joins TRBV12-3 or TRBV12-4 to TRBJ2-1; 13 nucleotides align to TRBD2. The CDR3 is 16 residues long. The trim removed 3 bases at V and 8 bases at J, leaving 7 bases unmatched. The CDR3 loop is CASSLVLAGGPDEQFF. The CDR3 DNA reads TGTGCCAGCAGTTTGGTACTAGCGGGAGGGCCGGATGAGCAGTTCTTC.

This clonotype came up many times. V usage is TRBV7-3 and J usage is TRBJ1-6; possibly TRBD1 for D (5 bases). The germline V gene encodes CDR1 SGHTA and CDR2 FQGTGA. V was cut by 3 bases and J by 7 bases, with 19 bases left in between. The CDR3 is 17 amino acids. The CDR3 is CASSLSPPGRGNSPLHF. The DNA of the CDR3 is TGTGCCAGCAGCTTGTCACCGCCGGGACGGGGAAATTCACCCCTCCACTTT. Supplemented by reference TRBV7-3 and TRBJ1-6, the full variable domain reads GAGVSQTPSNKVTEKGKYVELRCDPISGHTALYWYRQSLGQGPEFLIYFQGTGAADDSGLPNDRFFAVRPEGSVSTLKIQRTERGDSAVYLCASSLSPPGRGNSPLHFGNGTRLTVT.

This clonotype was recorded at least ten times. J is TRBJ2-6 and V is TRBV9; D is uncertain. The germline V gene has CDR1 SGDLS and CDR2 YYNGEE. CDR3 length: 17 residues. V was clipped by 0 bases and J by 0 bases, with 10 bases between them. CDR3 nucleotides: TGTGCCAGCAGCGTAGGTGGACGGAGCTCTGGGGCCAACGTCCTGACTTTC. Protein: CASSVGGRSSGANVLTF.

The chain employs TRBV6-2 or TRBV6-3 and TRBJ2-3, with 9 nucleotides matching TRBD2. The CDR3 runs 18 residues. The trim removed 0 bases at V and 6 bases at J, leaving 13 bases unmatched. Germline V CDR1 and CDR2: MNHEY, SVGEGT. CDR3 nucleotides: TGTGCCAGCAGTTACTCGGAACTATTAGCGGGAGATGAGGATACGCAGTATTTT. Protein: CASSYSELLAGDEDTQYF.

This clonotype was counted a few times. The chain recombines TRBV7-8 with TRBJ2-3, with 7 bases matching TRBD2. This CDR3 is 15 amino acids long. Germline V gene lookup returns CDR1 SGHVS and CDR2 FQNEAQ. The V gene end was trimmed by 1 base and the J gene end by 4 bases; junction bases not matched to a gene: 5. The CDR3 spells CASSLGASGPDTQYF. Here the CDR3 DNA reads TGTGCCAGCAGCTTAGGGGCTAGCGGCCCAGATACGCAGTATTTT.

This clonotype was detected many times. The V call is TRBV7-3, the J call TRBJ2-2; 10 bases align to TRBD1. The CDR3 is 18 amino acids. Germline values: CDR1 SGHTA, CDR2 FQGTGA. V lost 2 bases, J lost 7 bases, and 13 bases stayed unmatched. This CDR3 is CASSLVHTGTGVSGELFF. In DNA, the CDR3 is TGTGCCAGCAGCTTAGTGCACACCGGGACAGGGGTCAGCGGGGAGCTGTTTTTT.